This passage covers 25 T cell receptor beta chains from one sample sequenced in a study of blood T cell repertoires in COVID-19. The data were produced by immunoSEQ multiplex PCR, yet TCRdb's version contains in-frame clones alone and is incomplete. The sample lists 250,000 to 300,000 clones; around 89% were seen once. Sequencing used peripheral blood. The receptors here all came from a woman aged 60-75 years with acute or convalescent COVID-19.

V usage is TRBV19 and J usage is TRBJ2-7, with a weak D call TRBD1 (6 bases). CDR3 length equals 15 residues. From germline, CDR1 is LNHDA and CDR2 SQIVND (reference sequence). Trimming left V 8 bases short and J 2 bases short, with 19 bases between. The CDR3 region is CASSFGPKGAYEQYF. CDR3 DNA: TGTGCCAGTTCTTTCGGTCCAAAGGGGGCCTACGAGCAGTACTTC.

The chain carries TRBV18 and TRBJ1-4; D is ambiguous. The V end lost 0 bases, the J end lost 14 bases, and 13 bases lay between the germline ends. The CDR3 runs to 13 residues. Looked up from germline, CDR1 is KGHSH and CDR2 is LQKENI. The CDR3 DNA sequence: TGTGCCAGCTCACCACCGGCCGGAGAAGAGCTGTTTTTT. This translates into CASSPPAGEELFF.

This rearrangement joins TRBV2 to TRBJ2-5; 8 bases align to TRBD2. The CDR3 covers 15 residues. The germline gives CDR1 SNHLY, CDR2 FYNNEI. Trimming at V came to 6 bases and at J to 0 bases, leaving 6 bases not matched to a gene. CDR3 in DNA: TGTGCCAGCAGCCCCGGCGGGGGGTACCAAGAGACCCAGTACTTC. Translation: CASSPGGGYQETQYF.

The J gene is TRBJ2-5, the V gene TRBV19; 12 bases align to TRBD2. This CDR3 spans 14 amino acids. CDR1 and CDR2 from the germline V gene are LNHDA and SQIVND (reference sequence). V shed 5 bases, J shed 5 bases, and the junction held 3 bases outside the gene matches. CDR3 DNA sequence: TGTGCCAGTAGTGTTACTAGCGGGGGGGAGACCCAGTACTTC. Translation gives CASSVTSGGETQYF.

This chain links TRBV18 with TRBJ1-5, with TRBD1 matching over 10 bases. CDR3 length equals 13 residues. Germline loops: CDR1 KGHSH, CDR2 LQKENI. Trimming removed 6 bases from V and 9 bases from J; junction bases left unmatched: 5. For the CDR3, the DNA is TGTGCCAGCTCGTCGGGACAGGGGAGGCCCCAGCATTTT. Encoded protein: CASSSGQGRPQHF.

The V and J genes are TRBV6-5 and TRBJ1-5, with TRBD1 identical over 7 bases. Per the germline V gene, CDR1 is MNHEY and CDR2 is SVGAGI. The CDR3 has 14 amino acids. Unmatched junction bases numbered 3, after V lost 6 bases and J lost 1 base. This CDR3 reads CASRQGSSNQPQHF. The CDR3 DNA follows: TGTGCCAGCAGACAGGGGTCGAGCAATCAGCCCCAGCATTTT.

The chain employs TRBV10-3 and TRBJ1-3; D uncertain. Per germline, CDR1 ENHRY and CDR2 SYGVKD. V was trimmed by 5 bases and J by 2 bases, leaving 16 bases between them. The CDR3 totals 16 residues. The CDR3 loop reads CAISPGPSGAGNTIYF. CDR3 sequence (DNA): TGTGCCATCAGTCCCGGGCCTAGCGGGGCTGGAAACACCATATATTTT.

This clone has more than one count but fewer than ten. The chain carries TRBV15 and TRBJ1-4; TRBD1 is a possible D gene (5 bases). The CDR3 extends over 12 amino acids. The ends were cut back, 6 bases at V and 6 bases at J, with 8 bases in the middle. Per the germline V gene, CDR1 is LNHNV and CDR2 is YYDKDF (reference sequence). The CDR3 here is CATSGADEKLFF. CDR3 nucleotides: TGTGCCACCAGTGGGGCGGATGAAAAACTGTTTTTT.

The V and J genes are TRBV10-3 and TRBJ2-1, with 8 bases that match TRBD1. The ends lost 4 bases at V and 6 bases at J; junction bases unmatched: 8. This CDR3 is built from 15 residues. CDR1 and CDR2 (germline): ENHRY, SYGVKD. CDR3 sequence (DNA): TGTGCCATCAGTGCCCGGACAGGGCAAGGCAATGAGCAGTTCTTC. As protein: CAISARTGQGNEQFF.

This clone was seen a handful of times. The chain uses TRBV29-1 and TRBJ1-1; TRBD1 agrees at 9 bases. Germline V gives CDR1 SQVTM, CDR2 ANQGSEA. CDR3 length: 14 residues. V shed 5 bases, J shed 4 bases, and the junction held 8 bases outside the gene matches. In nucleotides, the CDR3 is TGCAGCGTTATTATAGGGACAGGGAGCACTGAAGCTTTCTTT. Translated: CSVIIGTGSTEAFF.

The chain carries TRBV28 and TRBJ1-2; 11 nucleotides align to TRBD1. After removal of 3 bases from V and 8 bases from J, the junction contained 2 bases not matched to a gene. The CDR3 is 13 residues long. The germline gives CDR1 MDHEN, CDR2 SYDVKM. This chain's CDR3 is CASSFGDRGGYTF. The CDR3 bases are TGTGCCAGCAGTTTCGGGGACAGGGGGGGCTACACCTTC.

The chain employs TRBV19 and TRBJ1-6; D might be TRBD1 (6 bases). This CDR3 contains 15 residues. Trimming removed 5 bases at V and 1 base at J, with 9 bases between. Germline CDR1 is LNHDA and CDR2 is SQIVND (reference sequence). In DNA form, the CDR3 reads TGTGCCAGTAGTCTCGGACAGTCCTATAATTCACCCCTCCACTTT. It is translated as CASSLGQSYNSPLHF.

The chain carries TRBV6-2 or TRBV6-3 and TRBJ1-5, with 8 bases aligning to TRBD1. The CDR3 sequence is 15 residues long. CDR1 is MNHEY and CDR2 is SVGEGT in the germline V gene. V shed 2 bases, J shed 5 bases, and the junction held 5 bases outside the gene matches. This CDR3 is CASSYTDRGYQPQHF. As DNA, the CDR3 is TGTGCCAGCAGTTACACCGACAGGGGTTATCAGCCCCAGCATTTT.

The CDR3 loop reads CASSQETGHGGLNSPLHF. In nucleotides, the CDR3 is TGCGCCAGCAGCCAAGAGACCGGTCACGGGGGGCTTAATTCACCCCTCCACTTT. This sequence joins TRBV4-3 and TRBJ1-6; D is perhaps TRBD1 (6 bases). The CDR3 covers 18 residues. Germline CDR1 and CDR2: LGHNA and YSLEER. The ends were cut back, 0 bases at V and 6 bases at J, with 18 bases in the middle.

The chain carries TRBV30 and TRBJ1-6; 9 bases agree with TRBD1. Per germline, CDR1 GTSNPN and CDR2 SVGIG (reference sequence). This CDR3 contains 14 residues. The V segment lost 4 bases and the J segment 7 bases; nucleotides outside the gene matches: 5. The CDR3 loop reads CAWIGTGYNSPLHF. CDR3 bases: TGTGCCTGGATAGGGACAGGGTACAATTCACCCCTCCACTTT.

Remarks on this clone: Other DNA sequences in the same sample also yield this CDR3. The chain combines TRBV19 with TRBJ2-1; 9 positions match TRBD1. The CDR3 is made up of 13 amino acids. Unmatched junction bases numbered 1, after V lost 3 bases and J lost 7 bases. Germline CDR1 is LNHDA and CDR2 is SQIVND (reference sequence). CDR3 nucleotides: TGTGCCAGTAGTATCGGGACAGGGAATGAGCAGTTCTTC. Its protein is CASSIGTGNEQFF.

This chain links TRBV5-1 with TRBJ2-3; perhaps TRBD2 as D (7 bases). V lost 5 bases, J lost 8 bases, and 12 bases lay in between. In germline, CDR1 is SGHRS, CDR2 YFSETQ. CDR3 length: 12 amino acids. The CDR3 spells CASSTGRATQYF. The DNA for the CDR3 is TGCGCCAGCAGTACAGGGAGGGCTACGCAGTATTTT.

The chain joins TRBV24-1 to TRBJ2-3, with D possibly being TRBD1 (5 bases). The V and J ends lost 7 bases and 5 bases respectively, with 9 bases between them. The CDR3 is made up of 12 amino acids. CDR1 KGHDR and CDR2 SFDVKD come from the germline V gene. The CDR3 DNA reads TGTGCCACCAGGGGGCCATTAGATACGCAGTATTTT. Encoded protein: CATRGPLDTQYF.

The rearrangement links TRBV27 to TRBJ2-2; 10 bases are a match to TRBD1. This CDR3 contains 15 residues. The germline V gene encodes CDR1 MNHEY and CDR2 SMNVEV (reference sequence). J lost 7 bases, V lost 3 bases, and 5 bases had no gene match. The CDR3 bases are TGTGCCAGCAGTTTGGCGGGACAGGGGCTCGGGGAGCTGTTTTTT. Translated: CASSLAGQGLGELFF.

V and J are TRBV6-2 or TRBV6-3 and TRBJ2-1; weak D call: TRBD1 (5 bases). Looked up from germline, CDR1 is MNHEY and CDR2 is SVGEGT. CDR3 length: 12 residues. The ends were cut back, 5 bases at V and 9 bases at J, with 11 bases in the middle. The CDR3 nucleotides read TGTGCCAGCAGTCAACCTAGGGGTGAGCAGTTCTTC. Translating gives CASSQPRGEQFF.

The V call is TRBV28, the J call TRBJ2-3, with 11 bases lining up with TRBD2. The CDR3 runs 17 residues. The J segment lost 2 bases and the V segment lost 6 bases, leaving 10 bases of the junction unmatched. Germline loops: CDR1 MDHEN, CDR2 SYDVKM. The CDR3 nucleotides read TGTGCCAGCAGACCACCTCTAGCGGGAGGCCTCACAGATACGCAGTATTTT. Amino acid sequence: CASRPPLAGGLTDTQYF.

This clone was counted once. The rearrangement links TRBV9 to TRBJ1-3; TRBD1 matches 7 bases. CDR1 and CDR2 (germline): SGDLS, YYNGEE. Trimming removed 3 bases from V and 0 bases from J; junction bases left unmatched: 6. This CDR3 has 16 residues. The CDR3 nucleotides are TGTGCCAGCAGCGAGTCGGGACAGATCTCTGGAAACACCATATATTTT. Translating it yields CASSESGQISGNTIYF.

The chain is built from TRBV24-1 and TRBJ2-5; 11 bases map to TRBD2. CDR3 length equals 16 residues. Germline CDR1 reads KGHDR; CDR2 reads SFDVKD. With V trimmed by 5 bases and J by 5 bases, 9 bases remained unmatched. CDR3 sequence (DNA): TGTGCCACCAGTGGGAATCTAGCGGGAGGCCCCGAGACCCAGTACTTC. Its protein product is CATSGNLAGGPETQYF.

This clone was picked up one time. The chain has TRBV18 and TRBJ2-7; D may be TRBD2 (5 bases). This CDR3 region has 12 residues. From germline, CDR1 is KGHSH and CDR2 LQKENI. The V and J ends lost 5 bases and 7 bases respectively, with 12 bases between them. The CDR3 here is CASSSITGEQYF. CDR3 DNA: TGTGCCAGCTCATCAATAACGGGAGAGCAGTACTTC.

The chain is built from TRBV9 and TRBJ1-5; the D gene is possibly TRBD1 (6 bases). V shed 4 bases and J shed 2 bases, with 10 bases lying between them. Germline V lookup: CDR1 SGDLS, CDR2 YYNGEE. The CDR3 is made up of 14 amino acids. The CDR3 reads CASSSGVRNQPQHF. For the CDR3, the DNA is TGTGCCAGCAGCTCAGGGGTACGCAATCAGCCCCAGCATTTT.